This is a list of T cell receptor beta chains from one sample in a study of cytomegalovirus exposure and HLA in healthy donors. Method: immunoSEQ multiplex PCR; TCRdb's copy keeps in-frame clones and lacks some. Of about 130,000 clones listed, around 8.5% were seen once; the top ten hold 5.5%. The specimen was PBMCs. These receptors all come from a man in his forties or fifties in good health and CMV-seronegative. CDR3s include the opening cysteine and the closing phenylalanine or tryptophan. A D gene is named only where the DNA matches it firmly. Not every row has a clone size; where given, it reads once, few, many or a size class.

V	length	size	J	D	DNA	CDR3
TRBV29-1	13	.	TRBJ1-1	.	TGCAGCGCCACCCACGGGGTGAACACTGAAGCTTTCTTT	CSATHGVNTEAFF
TRBV7-3	14	few	TRBJ2-1	.	TGTGCCAGCAGCCCAACAAGCTCCTACAATGAGCAGTTCTTC	CASSPTSSYNEQFF
TRBV10-3	16	few	TRBJ2-2	TRBD2	TGTGCCATCAGTCTCGGGCGGGGGGAGAGCACCGGGGAGCTGTTTTTT	CAISLGRGESTGELFF
TRBV21-1	14	few	TRBJ1-4	.	TGTGCCAGCAGCAAGGGCAGGCTTGCTGAAAAACTGTTTTTT	CASSKGRLAEKLFF
TRBV7-3	17	.	TRBJ1-1	TRBD1	TGTGCCAGCAGCCCGTACCCGGCGGGGACAGGGGTCACTGAAGCTTTCTTT	CASSPYPAGTGVTEAFF
TRBV9	14	few	TRBJ1-2	.	TGTGCCAGCAGCGTTTACAGGTCGGGCTATGGCTACACCTTC	CASSVYRSGYGYTF
TRBV2	14	.	TRBJ1-1	TRBD1	TGTGCCAGCAGACCGGACAGGGGGGTAACTGAAGCTTTCTTT	CASRPDRGVTEAFF
TRBV27	13	few	TRBJ1-5	.	TGTGCCAGCAGTTCACACAGGGATCAGCCCCAGCATTTT	CASSSHRDQPQHF
TRBV5-1	14	.	TRBJ1-1	TRBD1	TGCGCCAGCAGCTTACAGGGGGCGAACACTGAAGCTTTCTTT	CASSLQGANTEAFF
TRBV5-1	16	few	TRBJ2-1	TRBD2	TGCGCCAGCAGCTTGGCCGGGGGGGCCACCTACAATGAGCAGTTCTTC	CASSLAGGATYNEQFF
TRBV30	14	.	TRBJ2-7	TRBD1	TGTGCCTGGAGTGTAGGGACAGGGGCCTACGAGCAGTACTTC	CAWSVGTGAYEQYF
TRBV28	12	.	TRBJ1-2	.	TGTGCCAGCAGTTCGGCAGGGTGGGGCTACACCTTC	CASSSAGWGYTF
TRBV19	15	few	TRBJ1-5	TRBD1	TGTGCCAGTAGTCTGCCGGGACAGGGGTTGGAGCCCCAGCATTTT	CASSLPGQGLEPQHF
TRBV10-2	14	.	TRBJ1-5	.	TGCGCCAGCAGTGACAGGACAGACAATCAGCCCCAGCATTTT	CASSDRTDNQPQHF
TRBV6-5	16	few	TRBJ2-2	.	TGTGCCAGCAGTTACTCGATTGGAGCTAACACCGGGGAGCTGTTTTTT	CASSYSIGANTGELFF
TRBV28	14	few	TRBJ1-1	.	TGTGCCAGCAGTCAAACGTGGTACTTTGTAGAAGCTTTCTTT	CASSQTWYFVEAFF
TRBV10-3	12	.	TRBJ1-5	.	TGTGCCATCAGTCCGGTCGGGCAGCCCCAGCATTTT	CAISPVGQPQHF
TRBV19	14	.	TRBJ2-2	.	TGTGCCAGTAGTATCGAACAGCCCCCCGGGGAGCTGTTTTTT	CASSIEQPPGELFF
TRBV27	14	few	TRBJ2-2	.	TGTGCCAGCAGTTGGACAGCGAACACCGGGGAGCTGTTTTTT	CASSWTANTGELFF
TRBV30	13	.	TRBJ1-2	.	TGTGCCTGGACCCCTTTGGAGGGAGATGGCTACACCTTC	CAWTPLEGDGYTF
TRBV12-5	13	.	TRBJ1-2	.	TGTGCTAGTGGTTTGGAAGGAGGCTATGGCTACACCTTC	CASGLEGGYGYTF
TRBV9	15	.	TRBJ1-6	.	TGTGCCAGCAGCGCCTCAGGGTTTGGGAATTCACCCCTCCACTTT	CASSASGFGNSPLHF
TRBV30	13	.	TRBJ1-1	.	TGTGCCTGGAGTGTTACAGGGTACACTGAAGCTTTCTTT	CAWSVTGYTEAFF
TRBV6-5	14	few	TRBJ1-1	.	TGTGCCAGCAGTTACGGAGGGGCCCGCTTTGAAGCTTTCTTT	CASSYGGARFEAFF
TRBV5-1	14	few	TRBJ2-2	TRBD1	TGCGCCAGCAGCCTGACAGGGGACACCGGGGAGCTGTTTTTT	CASSLTGDTGELFF
TRBV29-1	16	.	TRBJ1-1	TRBD1	TGCAGCGTTGAAGGCTCCGTGGACAGGGCTACCACTGAAGCTTTCTTT	CSVEGSVDRATTEAFF
TRBV5-1	15	few	TRBJ2-2	TRBD1	TGCGCCAGCAGCTTGGTCCCCCAGGGGGCCGGGGAGCTGTTTTTT	CASSLVPQGAGELFF
TRBV5-5	14	.	TRBJ1-1	.	TGTGCCAGCAGCCCTGCGCAAGAGGGATTTGAAGCTTTCTTT	CASSPAQEGFEAFF
TRBV6-1	13	.	TRBJ1-5	.	TGTGCCAGCAGCCCGGGAAAAAATCAGCCCCAGCATTTT	CASSPGKNQPQHF
TRBV5-4	12	few	TRBJ1-1	TRBD1	TGTGCCACCCAGGGGGCCGCCAATGAAGCTTTCTTT	CATQGAANEAFF
TRBV7-2	14	few	TRBJ2-1	TRBD2	TGTGCCAGCCGGAGGCTAGCGGGGGCTTCTGAGCAGTTCTTC	CASRRLAGASEQFF
TRBV7-8	14	.	TRBJ1-1	TRBD1	TGTGCCAGCAGCGAAGCTCCAGGGGGCACTGAAGCTTTCTTT	CASSEAPGGTEAFF
TRBV7-3	14	.	TRBJ1-6	.	TGTGCCAGCAGCATCTCCGGTCCAAATTCACCCCTCCACTTT	CASSISGPNSPLHF
TRBV29-1	14	.	TRBJ1-3	.	TGCAGCGTTGACGGCACTAGCTCTGGAAACACCATATATTTT	CSVDGTSSGNTIYF
TRBV12-5	16	few	TRBJ2-7	.	TGTGCTAGTGGTTTGTCCCGGGGGGCCGACTCCTACGAGCAGTACTTC	CASGLSRGADSYEQYF
TRBV5-1	16	.	TRBJ2-6	.	TGCGCCAGCAGCTTGGCGACAGGCGAGGGGGCCAACGTCCTGACTTTC	CASSLATGEGANVLTF
TRBV5-1	14	.	TRBJ2-7	.	TGCGCCAGCAGCTTGGCCGGGACAACCTACGAGCAGTACTTC	CASSLAGTTYEQYF
TRBV29-1	12	.	TRBJ1-1	TRBD1	TGCAGCGTTGGGACAGGGTATTCTGAAGCTTTCTTT	CSVGTGYSEAFF
TRBV4-2	16	.	TRBJ2-3	TRBD2	TGTGCCAGCAGCCAAGATCAAACTAGCGGCACAGATACGCAGTATTTT	CASSQDQTSGTDTQYF
TRBV11-2	14	few	TRBJ2-2	TRBD1	TGTGCCAGCATCCCGTGGACAGGGACCGGGGAGCTGTTTTTT	CASIPWTGTGELFF
TRBV7-2	14	.	TRBJ2-2	.	TGTGCCAGCAGCATAGGGCTCGACACCGGGGAGCTGTTTTTT	CASSIGLDTGELFF
TRBV19	13	.	TRBJ1-1	.	TGTGCCAGTAGTCAACAGGTGAACACTGAAGCTTTCTTT	CASSQQVNTEAFF
TRBV18	17	few	TRBJ1-5	TRBD1	TGTGCCAGCTCACCGGAACAGGGGTTTAGGAGCAATCAGCCCCAGCATTTT	CASSPEQGFRSNQPQHF
TRBV7-2	15	.	TRBJ1-2	TRBD1	TGTGCCAGCAGCCCCATTGCTGGGGACAGCTATGGCTACACCTTC	CASSPIAGDSYGYTF
TRBV5-1	15	few	TRBJ2-1	TRBD1	TGCGCCAGCAGCTTGGACAGGGGGCCCTCCAATGAGCAGTTCTTC	CASSLDRGPSNEQFF
TRBV11-2	13	few	TRBJ1-1	.	TGTGCCAGCAGCTCCCTGCCGCGCACTGAAGCTTTCTTT	CASSSLPRTEAFF
TRBV27	16	.	TRBJ1-6	TRBD1	TGTGCCAGCAGTGTTACAGGGGCCCCTTATAATTCACCCCTCCACTTT	CASSVTGAPYNSPLHF
TRBV7-9	15	few	TRBJ2-1	.	TGTGCCAGCAGCCGTCGGGGGACGGGATACAATGAGCAGTTCTTC	CASSRRGTGYNEQFF
TRBV27	14	.	TRBJ2-5	.	TGTGCCAGCAGTTTATCTGAGGGCGGTGAGACCCAGTACTTC	CASSLSEGGETQYF
TRBV5-1	20	.	TRBJ2-7	.	TGCGCCAGCAGCTTGGATTCTTCCAGGGGTCCGTTTATTGGCACCTACGAGCAGTACTTC	CASSLDSSRGPFIGTYEQYF
TRBV7-2	12	.	TRBJ1-1	TRBD1	TGTGCCAGCAGCGCGACAGGGGCCAAAGCTTTCTTT	CASSATGAKAFF
TRBV29-1	18	few	TRBJ2-3	TRBD1	TGCAGCGGATTGGCTGGACAGGGGGCCCTAGCGAGCTCAGATACGCAGTATTTT	CSGLAGQGALASSDTQYF
TRBV6-4	15	few	TRBJ2-2	TRBD2	TGTGCCAGCAGTGCTAGCGGGGGGGACACCGGGGAGCTGTTTTTT	CASSASGGDTGELFF